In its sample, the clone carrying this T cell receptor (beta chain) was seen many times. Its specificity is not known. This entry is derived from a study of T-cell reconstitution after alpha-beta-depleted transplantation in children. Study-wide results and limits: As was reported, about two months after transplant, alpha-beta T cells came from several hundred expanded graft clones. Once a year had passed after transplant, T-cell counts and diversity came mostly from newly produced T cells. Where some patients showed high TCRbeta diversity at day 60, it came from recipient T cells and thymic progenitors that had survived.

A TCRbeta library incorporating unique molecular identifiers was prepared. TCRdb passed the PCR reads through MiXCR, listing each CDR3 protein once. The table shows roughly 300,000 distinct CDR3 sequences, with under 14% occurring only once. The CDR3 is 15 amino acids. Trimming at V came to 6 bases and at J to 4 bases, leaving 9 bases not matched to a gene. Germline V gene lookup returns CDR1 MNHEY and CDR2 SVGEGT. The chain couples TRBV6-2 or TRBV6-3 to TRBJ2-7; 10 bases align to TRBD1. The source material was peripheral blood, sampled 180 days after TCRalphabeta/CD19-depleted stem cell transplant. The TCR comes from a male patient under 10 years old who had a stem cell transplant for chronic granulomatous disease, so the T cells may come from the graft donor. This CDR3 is CASSDPGQGRYEQYF. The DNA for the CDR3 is TGTGCCAGCAGCGACCCGGGACAGGGGCGGTACGAGCAGTACTTC.